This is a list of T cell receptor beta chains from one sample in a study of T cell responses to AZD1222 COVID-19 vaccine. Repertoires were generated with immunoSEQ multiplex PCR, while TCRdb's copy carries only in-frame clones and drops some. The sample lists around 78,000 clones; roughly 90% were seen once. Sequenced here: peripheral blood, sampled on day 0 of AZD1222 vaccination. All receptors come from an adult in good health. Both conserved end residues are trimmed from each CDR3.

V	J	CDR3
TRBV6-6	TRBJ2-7	ASSYETRVSYEQY
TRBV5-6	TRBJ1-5	ASSLSGQPQH
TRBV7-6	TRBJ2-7	ASSGDSGSFDYEQY
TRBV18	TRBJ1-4	ASSPWATTNEKLF
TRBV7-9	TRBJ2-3	ASSFGGDTDTQY
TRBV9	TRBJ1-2	ASSGLVGYT
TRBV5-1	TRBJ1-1	ASSLASGVRTEAF
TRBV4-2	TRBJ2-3	ASSQEGSSTDTQY
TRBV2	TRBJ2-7	ASSEISTGRAREQY
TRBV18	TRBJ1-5	ATQQGNQPQH
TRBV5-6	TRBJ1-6	ASSLVRGHPNSPLH
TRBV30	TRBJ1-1	ACPSGSTEAF
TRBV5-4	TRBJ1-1	ASSLAGGVRQAKAF
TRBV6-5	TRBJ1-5	ASSPDDYNQPQH
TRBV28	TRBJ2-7	ASSLTGPYEQY
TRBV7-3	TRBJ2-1	ASSPFGRGSSTYNEQF
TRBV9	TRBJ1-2	ASSRGRIDNYGYT
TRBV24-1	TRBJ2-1	ATSVGIGTGRGEQF
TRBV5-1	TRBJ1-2	ASSLGTGELLGYT
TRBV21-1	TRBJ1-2	ASGDRSNYGYT
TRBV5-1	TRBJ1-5	ASSLEGGSEQPQH
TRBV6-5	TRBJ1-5	ASSTTGDQPQH
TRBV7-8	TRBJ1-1	ASSLEGFRDRSF
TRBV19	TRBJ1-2	ASSLFGTEIHGYT
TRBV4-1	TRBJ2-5	ASSQDSGGAGETQY
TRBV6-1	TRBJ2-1	ASSDRGDEQF
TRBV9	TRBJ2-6	ASSADGVLT
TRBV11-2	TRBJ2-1	ASSLIVGGGSYNEQF
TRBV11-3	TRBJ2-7	ASSSVRERDEQY
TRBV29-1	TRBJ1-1	SQGTSHTEAF
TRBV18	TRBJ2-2	ASSILAGELF
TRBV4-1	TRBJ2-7	ASSQDSAGGPFTSYEQY
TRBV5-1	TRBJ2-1	ASSLEGTSGRIYNEQF
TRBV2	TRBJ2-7	ASEPNRDEQY
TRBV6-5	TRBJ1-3	ASSRTGLSGNTIY
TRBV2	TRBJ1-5	ASRDRGRNQPQH
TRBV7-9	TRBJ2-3	ASSLFLGTSGPDTQY
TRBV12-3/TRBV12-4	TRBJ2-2	ASSSGAGELF
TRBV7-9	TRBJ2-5	ASGRSQETQY
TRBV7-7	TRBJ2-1	ASSLAPSGGNEQF
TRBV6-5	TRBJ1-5	ASSYGGVAGQPQH
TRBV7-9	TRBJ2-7	ASTNSGGPYEQY
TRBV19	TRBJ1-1	ASSKASVLEAF
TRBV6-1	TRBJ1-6	ASSESQGSPLH
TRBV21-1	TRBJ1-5	ASSMGQDLNQPQH
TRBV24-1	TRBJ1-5	ATSDLEGPGNQPQH
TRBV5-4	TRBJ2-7	ASSFLQGGYEQY
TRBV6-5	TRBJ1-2	ASRERQNNYGYT
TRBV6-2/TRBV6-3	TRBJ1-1	ASSSELNTEAF
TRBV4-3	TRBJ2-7	ASSQRQYAGEQY
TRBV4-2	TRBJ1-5	ASSQVALSNQPQH
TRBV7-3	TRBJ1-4	ASSSGREGKLF
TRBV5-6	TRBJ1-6	ASSLEGESRSPLH
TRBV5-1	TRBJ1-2	ASSLGVNYGYT
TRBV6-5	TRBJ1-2	ASCRDSNYGYT
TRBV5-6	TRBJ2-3	ASSSYRDLRR